This T cell receptor (beta chain) was sequenced in a study of identical twins (dated by TCRdb to between 2015 and 2016). Background for the entire study: To test whether fetal clonotypes persist, this study deep-sequenced TCR alpha and beta repertoires from monozygotic twins, from unrelated adults of various ages, and from cord blood. To rule out contamination, the twin experiments were replicated at different times with different library preparation protocols. What the authors observed across the whole study: Invariant T cells such as MAIT and iNKT could partly confound zero-insertion analyses, although diverse VJ usage argued against such confounding for most clonotypes. Recombination models systematically underestimated out-of-frame TCR alpha sharing in monozygotic twins but agreed with sharing between unrelated individuals. Conclusions relied on cross-sectional statistical analysis, since the same donors could not be followed over many years. Abundant cord blood beta clonotypes carried fewer insertions; young adult naive repertoires showed a weaker similar trend, while memory repertoires showed none. In beta out-of-frame sequences, excess twin sharing was weaker, because having fewer shared sequences lowered the signal-to-noise ratio. Out-of-frame TCR alpha sequences shared between twins showed an excess of low generation-probability sequences compared with coincidental sharing between unrelated individuals.

Receptor libraries were prepared by 5' RACE. The listed sequencing device is Illumina HiSeq 2000. A universal primer binding site was added through template switching, and the final cDNA carried a unique molecular identifier so that TCR cDNA molecules could be counted accurately. First-strand cDNA for TCR alpha and beta chains was synthesized from specific primers in the conserved constant-segment region. To control for contamination, every cDNA library carried two barcodes: a SMART-Mk sample barcode plus Illumina barcodes. Two successive PCR steps introduced TruSeq adapter sequences along with Illumina sample barcodes. TCR alpha and beta cDNA libraries were sequenced on the Illumina HiSeq platform with custom primers. The authors' analysis ran thus. MiGEC was used to process raw reads and extract unique molecular identifiers, and MiXCR was used to find CDR3 positions. Recombination models were inferred per individual with the repgenHMM and IGoR tools using an EM algorithm. The analysis of shared clonotypes was done with the tcR package in R, with sharing normalized by the product of cloneset sizes. To study raw recombination free of thymic and clonal selection effects, out-of-frame nonproductive sequences were analyzed. TCRdb reprocessing: public reads trimmed at Q25 with fastp, clones called with MiXCR, in-frame beta chains kept. Duplicate CDR3 protein sequences are folded into a single record with the most common DNA and genes. The V and J calls and clone size are TCRdb's, not the authors'. The sample table shows a few hundred thousand distinct CDR3 sequences, and roughly 13% are seen once. The ten largest clones capture about 4% of the sample.

All donors were healthy Caucasians. The twin cohort comprised three pairs of female monozygotic twins, all aged roughly 18 to 30 years. Miltenyi CD45RO+ enrichment and human naive T-cell isolation kits were used to isolate memory (CD45RO+) and naive T cells from PBMC. This clonotype occurred a few times. Its antigen is unknown. Base quality data are lacking; no much larger clone is found one base away. The CDR3 measures 15 amino acids from cysteine to phenylalanine. The only DNA kept is the CDR3, 45 bases in frame from the first base. CDR1 SEHNR and CDR2 FQNEAQ are derived from the germline V gene (reference sequence). The germline V and J ends show losses of 5 bases and 2 bases respectively, and no gene match explains 8 bases of the junction. The same sample was also studied in work on yellow fever vaccine responses in identical twins. The second study's authors report: According to the authors, in identical twins the way T cells responded to vaccination appeared partly convergent and partly personalized. Focusing on identical twins, the study followed the T cell clones that responded to the vaccine, and did so with precision.

This sequence was found in a woman in her late teens or twenties in good health. The receptor chain draws on TRBV7-9 and TRBJ2-5; the junction holds 7 bases that match TRBD1. The sample was memory (CD45RO+) T cells sorted from blood. The cell subset or site tag for this specimen amounts to: CD45RO+ enriched T cells. The CDR3 loop reads CASSMGQGDQETQYF. The DNA sequence follows: TGTGCCAGCAGCATGGGTCAGGGGGATCAAGAGACCCAGTACTTC.